This T cell receptor (beta chain) is drawn from a study of vaccination and CD4 T cells after COVID-19. Study information: Two of the convalescents were Hispanic, and the group consisted of six males and four females. Everyone enrolled got two doses of BNT162b2 or mRNA-1273 vaccine.

The CDR3 sequence is 13 residues long. CDR1 is GTSNPN and CDR2 is SVGIG in the germline V gene (reference sequence). Trimming cost V 3 bases and J 7 bases; bases outside gene matches: 3. Described treatment: roughly ten-day PBMC culture with coronavirus spike peptide pools or control peptides (ViraFEST assay). TCRs were sequenced by ViraFEST after antigen-specific T cells had been expanded with peptide pools. Negative selection separated CD4+ T cells from roughly ten-day cultures. This clonotype was detected once. The antigen remains unidentified. The Oncomine TCR Beta short-read assay sequenced DNA from cultured CD4+ T cells. TCRdb reanalysed the PCR reads using MiXCR and keeps one entry per CDR3 protein. The table records some 20,000 distinct CDR3 sequences, 45% to 70% of them present only once.

The chain links TRBV30 to TRBJ1-1; 12 bases are a match to TRBD1. The sequencing input was CD4+ T cells from blood, cultured in vitro. The receptor's source is a human donor who had recovered from COVID-19. The CDR3 DNA reads TGTGCCTGGAGCGGGACAGGGGGCGGTGAAGCTTTCTTT. Its protein product is CAWSGTGGGEAFF.